The source of this T cell receptor (beta chain) is a study of blood T cell repertoires in COVID-19. Study summary: Collection of acute and convalescent COVID-19 samples took place in the United States, Italy and Spain.

Per the germline V gene, CDR1 is MNHEY and CDR2 is SMNVEV (reference sequence). The ends were cut back, 4 bases at V and 4 bases at J, with 10 bases in the middle. This CDR3 region has 14 residues. Per the original methods: Estimated nucleated cell counts came from reference gene primer amplification. Method: immunoSEQ multiplex PCR; TCRdb's copy keeps in-frame clones and lacks some. V, J and clone size are those of that table, while D and trimming were read from the DNA. The sample consists of under 130,000 clones, roughly nine tenths of them appearing once. The sequence was collected from a human donor in a cohort sampled during active COVID-19. The chain links TRBV27 to TRBJ1-4; D might be TRBD1 (5 bases). The sequencing sample was made of peripheral blood. Here the CDR3 reads CASSSGGHNEKLFF. As DNA, the CDR3 is TGTGCCAGCAGTTCTGGCGGACATAATGAAAAACTGTTTTTT.